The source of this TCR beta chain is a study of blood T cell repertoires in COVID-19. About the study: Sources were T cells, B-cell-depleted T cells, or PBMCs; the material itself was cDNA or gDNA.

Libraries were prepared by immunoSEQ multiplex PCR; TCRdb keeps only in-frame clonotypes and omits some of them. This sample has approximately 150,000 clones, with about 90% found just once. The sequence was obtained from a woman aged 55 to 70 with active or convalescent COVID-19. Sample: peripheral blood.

CDR3 sequence: CASSEGGAMNTEAFF. The CDR3, as DNA: TGTGCCAGCAGTGAGGGGGGGGCCATGAACACTGAAGCTTTCTTT. The V call is TRBV2, the J call TRBJ1-1, with D possibly TRBD1 on 6 matching bases. Between the trimmed V and J ends, which lost 3 bases and 0 bases, there was a span of 11 bases. Germline V CDR1 and CDR2: SNHLY, FYNNEI. The CDR3 consists of 15 residues.